Sequencing of this T cell receptor beta chain was carried out in a study of long-term antiretroviral therapy in people with HIV. Across the whole study: The study's earliest collections predate the 2015 immediate-ART recommendation by about a decade.

This clone has just a few counts. Antigen: not known. Treatment locations for all participants with HIV were in the United States. Survey-level immunoSEQ v3.0 assays were run. The repertoire was sequenced with immunoSEQ multiplex PCR; TCRdb's copy has only in-frame clones and lacks some. The sample contains approximately 26,000 clones, around 83% of which appear only once. Regarding the study as a whole: Information on adherence to ART, viral resistance or therapy changes was unavailable. Clones with expansion before ART led the repertoire at all time points.

V was pared by 3 bases and J by 10 bases, with 14 bases of the junction left unmatched. CDR1 and CDR2 from the germline V gene are SGHVS and FNYEAQ. This CDR3 is 17 amino acids long. The receptor's source is a man aged 50 to 59 with HIV. The genes are TRBV7-6 and TRBJ1-6; the match to TRBD1 covers 8 bases. The material was unsorted PBMCs, obtained 2.9 years after starting antiretroviral therapy. CDR3 coding DNA: TGTGCCAGCAGCTTCAACCCCCGGACAGGGTACTCCTCACCCCTCCACTTT. This gives the protein CASSFNPRTGYSSPLHF. The variable domain in full, completed from reference TRBV7-6 and TRBJ1-6, reads GAGVSQSPRYKVTKRGQDVALRCDPISGHVSLYWYRQALGQGPEFLTYFNYEAQQDKSGLPNDRFSAERPEGSISTLTIQRTEQRDSAMYRCASSFNPRTGYSSPLHFGNGTRLTVT.